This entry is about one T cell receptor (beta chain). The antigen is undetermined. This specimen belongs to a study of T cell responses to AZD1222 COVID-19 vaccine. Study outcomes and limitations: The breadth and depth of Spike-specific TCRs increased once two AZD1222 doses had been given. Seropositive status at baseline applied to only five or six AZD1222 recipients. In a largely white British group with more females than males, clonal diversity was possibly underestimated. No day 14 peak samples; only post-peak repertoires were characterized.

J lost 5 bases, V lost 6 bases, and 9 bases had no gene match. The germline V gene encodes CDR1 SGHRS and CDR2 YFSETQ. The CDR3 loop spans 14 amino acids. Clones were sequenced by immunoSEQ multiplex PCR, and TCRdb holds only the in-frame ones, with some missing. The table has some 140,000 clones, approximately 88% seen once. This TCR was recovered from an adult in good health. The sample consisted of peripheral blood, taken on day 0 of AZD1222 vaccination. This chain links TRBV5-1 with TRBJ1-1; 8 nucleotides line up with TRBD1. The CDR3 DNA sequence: TGCGCCAGCACAACCGGGACAGGTAAAACTGAAGCTTTCTTT. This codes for CASTTGTGKTEAFF.